These 16 T cell receptor beta chains originate from one sample sequenced in a study of CD8 T cells in Susac syndrome. cDNA came from around 0.5 to 1 ug RNA primed by random hexamers. A single record per CDR3 protein comes from TCRdb applying MiXCR to the immunoSEQ multiplex PCR reads. The profile shows about 150,000 distinct CDR3 sequences, around 95% of them singletons. The source material was CD8+ T cells from PBMCs. Every receptor here comes from a human donor with multiple sclerosis.

The chain is built from TRBV12-5 and TRBJ2-2; 9 nucleotides agree with TRBD2. V shed 5 bases and J 6 bases; nucleotides not matched to a gene: 10. Germline V lookup: CDR1 LGHNT, CDR2 FRNRAP. The CDR3 length is 16 residues. This CDR3 reads CASGEGTSWASGELFF. DNA of the CDR3: TGTGCTAGTGGTGAAGGGACTAGCTGGGCGTCCGGGGAGCTGTTTTTT. The variable domain in full, with the rest retrieved from reference TRBV12-5 and TRBJ2-2, is DARVTQTPRHKVTEMGQEVTMRCQPILGHNTVFWYRQTMMQGLELLAYFRNRAPLDDSGMPKDRFSAEMPDATLATLKIQPSEPRDSAVYFCASGEGTSWASGELFFGEGSRLTVL.

This clonotype was seen a single time. This rearrangement joins TRBV25-1 to TRBJ2-3; 11 bases agree with TRBD1. Germline V gene lookup returns CDR1 MGHDK and CDR2 SYGVNS. V lost 3 bases, J lost 2 bases, and 10 bases stayed unmatched. The CDR3 spans 18 residues. CDR3 in DNA: TGTGCCAGCAGTGACCCTCGGGGGACAGGGGGACCCACAGATACGCAGTATTTT. It yields the protein CASSDPRGTGGPTDTQYF.

The chain uses TRBV28 and TRBJ1-5; D is unclear. Germline V CDR1 and CDR2: MDHEN, SYDVKM. V lost 6 bases to trimming and J lost 0 bases, with 9 bases between them. The CDR3 contains 14 residues. The CDR3 DNA follows: TGTGCCAGCAGCCGACTGATTAGCAATCAGCCCCAGCATTTT. Its translation is CASSRLISNQPQHF.

The CDR3 region has the DNA TGTGCCAGCAGTGCGACAGGGGCAGGTGAAAAACTGTTTTTT. It specifies CASSATGAGEKLFF. The chain employs TRBV6-5 and TRBJ1-4; 8 bases are a match to TRBD1. This CDR3 region has 14 residues. Germline values: CDR1 MNHEY, CDR2 SVGAGI. V was pared by 5 bases and J by 7 bases, with 6 bases of the junction left unmatched.

This chain connects TRBV25-1 to TRBJ1-2; the match to TRBD1 covers 7 bases. In germline, CDR1 is MGHDK, CDR2 SYGVNS. With 2 bases clipped from V and 4 bases from J, the junction kept 7 bases outside the gene matches. The CDR3 extends over 15 amino acids. DNA for the CDR3: TGTGCCAGCAGTGAAGTCGCAGGGGGTGTCTATGGCTACACCTTC. Its translation is CASSEVAGGVYGYTF.

The chain links TRBV4-2 to TRBJ2-1, with no clear D. CDR3 size: 14 residues. V was pared by 0 bases and J by 6 bases, with 9 bases between. Germline CDR1 and CDR2: LGHNA and YNFKEQ. CDR3 sequence reads: CASSQDLTFNEQFF. CDR3 nucleotides: TGTGCCAGCAGCCAAGATCTGACTTTCAATGAGCAGTTCTTC.

The CDR3 DNA sequence: TGTGCCAGCAGTTACCAGGACAGGGGAGGTTCACCCCTCCACTTT. Translating gives CASSYQDRGGSPLHF. V gene TRBV6-6 combines with J gene TRBJ1-6; TRBD1 matches at 9 bases. The CDR3 covers 15 residues. Trimming cost V 2 bases and J 9 bases; bases outside gene matches: 5. Looked up from germline, CDR1 is MNHNY and CDR2 is SVGAGI (reference sequence).

The chain recombines TRBV6-6 with TRBJ2-7, with D perhaps given as TRBD1 or TRBD2 (6 bases each). V was pared by 6 bases and J by 5 bases, with 14 bases between. CDR1 is MNHNY, CDR2 SVGAGI, per germline (reference sequence). The CDR3 is made up of 13 amino acids. DNA for the CDR3: TGTGCCAGCAGATCCACGGGGGCGGACGAGCAGTACTTC. Translation: CASRSTGADEQYF.

This rearrangement joins TRBV9 to TRBJ2-1, with 9 bases matching TRBD2. Germline V gene data show CDR1 as SGDLS and CDR2 as YYNGEE. The ends lost 1 base at V and 9 bases at J; junction bases unmatched: 5. The CDR3 runs to 14 residues. CDR3 nucleotide sequence: TGTGCCAGCAGCGTAAGCGGGGGGATCGTTGAGCAGTTCTTC. Its protein is CASSVSGGIVEQFF. Supplemented by reference TRBV9 and TRBJ2-1, the full variable domain reads DSGVTQTPKHLITATGQRVTLRCSPRSGDLSVYWYQQSLDQGLQFLIQYYNGEERAKGNILERFSAQQFPDLHSELNLSSLELGDSALYFCASSVSGGIVEQFFGPGTRLTVL.

The genes are TRBV30 and TRBJ2-7; 8 bases match TRBD2. The V and J ends lost 4 bases and 3 bases, in that order; junction bases with no gene match: 5. CDR3 length: 13 residues. Germline V gene data show CDR1 as GTSNPN and CDR2 as SVGIG (reference sequence). The CDR3 loop reads CAWIPREGYEQYV. The CDR3 DNA follows: TGTGCCTGGATCCCCCGGGAGGGCTACGAGCAGTACGTC.

This chain joins TRBV7-9 and TRBJ2-7, with 11 bases aligning to TRBD1. V gave up 4 bases and J gave up 4 bases; unmatched junction bases: 3. The CDR3 extends over 14 amino acids. The V gene's germline CDR1 is SEHNR and CDR2 FQNEAQ (reference sequence). The CDR3 sequence: CASSSDRGRYEQYF. The DNA of the CDR3 is TGTGCCAGCAGCTCGGACAGGGGGCGTTACGAGCAGTACTTC. The full variable domain, completed using reference TRBV7-9 and TRBJ2-7, is DTGVSQNPRHKITKRGQNVTFRCDPISEHNRLYWYRQTLGQGPEFLTYFQNEAQLEKSRLLSDRFSAERPKGSFSTLEIQRTEQGDSAMYLCASSSDRGRYEQYFGPGTRLTVT.

The chain has TRBV7-9 and TRBJ1-5; D possibly corresponds to TRBD1 (6 bases). The V end was cut by 0 bases, the J end by 6 bases, with 9 bases between. The CDR3 extends over 14 amino acids. Germline assignment: CDR1 SEHNR and CDR2 FQNEAQ (reference sequence). CDR3 bases: TGTGCCAGCAGCTTAGCTGCAGGGGCTCAGCCCCAGCATTTT. Protein: CASSLAAGAQPQHF. Supplemented by reference TRBV7-9 and TRBJ1-5, the full variable domain reads DTGVSQNPRHKITKRGQNVTFRCDPISEHNRLYWYRQTLGQGPEFLTYFQNEAQLEKSRLLSDRFSAERPKGSFSTLEIQRTEQGDSAMYLCASSLAAGAQPQHFGDGTRLSIL.

The genes are TRBV7-9 and TRBJ1-1; a weak D match, TRBD1 (6 bases). Trimming pared 5 bases from V and 3 bases from J, leaving 13 bases between. Germline loops: CDR1 SEHNR, CDR2 FQNEAQ (reference sequence). The CDR3 sequence is 14 residues long. The CDR3 protein is CASSVTGLDTEAFF. For the CDR3, the DNA is TGTGCCAGCAGCGTTACAGGGTTGGACACTGAAGCTTTCTTT.

This clonotype appeared once. The gene calls are TRBV30 and TRBJ2-7, with 7 positions matching TRBD1. V lost 7 bases, J lost 6 bases, and 6 bases stayed unmatched. The germline V gene has CDR1 GTSNPN and CDR2 SVGIG (reference sequence). The CDR3 contains 11 residues. In DNA, the CDR3 is TGTGCCTCTGATGACAGGGCCGAGCAGTACTTC. This translates into CASDDRAEQYF.

The rearrangement joins TRBV14 to TRBJ2-6; D remains ambiguous. The CDR3 spans 15 residues. Germline assignment: CDR1 SGHDN and CDR2 FVKESK. Trimming stripped 4 bases from V and 0 bases from J, with 7 bases between. The CDR3 nucleotides are TGTGCCAGCAGCCTCCAAAACTCTGGGGCCAACGTCCTGACTTTC. This gives the protein CASSLQNSGANVLTF. Full variable domain (missing parts from reference TRBV14 and TRBJ2-6): EAGVTQFPSHSVIEKGQTVTLRCDPISGHDNLYWYRRVMGKEIKFLLHFVKESKQDESGMPNNRFLAERTGGTYSTLKVQPAELEDSGVYFCASSLQNSGANVLTFGAGSRLTVL.

A single count supports this clonotype. The chain uses TRBV4-1 and TRBJ1-1; D is uncertain. The CDR3 spans 15 residues. Deletions cut 4 bases from V and 4 bases from J, with 16 bases between. Germline loops: CDR1 MGHRA, CDR2 YSYEKL. In DNA, the CDR3 is TGCGCCAGCAGCCGGGGTCTAAAGTCGGGCACTGAAGCTTTCTTT. Its protein product is CASSRGLKSGTEAFF.